The source of this TCR beta chain is a study of CD8+ T cells in alopecia areata. Across the whole study: It was oral tofacitinib, at 5 to 10 mg twice daily, that treated patients received.

Extracted RNA was reverse transcribed into cDNA, the sequencing template. The table came from immunoSEQ multiplex PCR; TCRdb's copy has only in-frame clones and leaves some out. The repertoire holds 220,000 or so clones, with roughly 57% as singletons. This CDR3 has 17 residues. Germline V CDR1 and CDR2: SGDLS, YYNGEE. J was trimmed by 0 bases and V by 1 base; bases with no gene match: 6. The starting material was CD4+ T cells sorted from blood, obtained at week 0. The chain has TRBV9 and TRBJ2-7; TRBD1 aligns across 11 bases. The TCR was taken from a human donor with alopecia areata. The CDR3 DNA follows: TGTGCCAGCAGCGTAAAGGGTGGGACAGGGGGCTCCTACGAGCAGTACTTC. Its translation: CASSVKGGTGGSYEQYF.